This T cell receptor beta chain comes out of a study of neurological immune-mediated disorders. Study conclusions and caveats: The highest TCR clonal expansion occurred in HTLV-1-associated myelopathy; multiple sclerosis fell below healthy controls. There were no CDR3 amino acid sequences shared by expanded clones across subjects, a result suggesting private repertoires in all groups.

V lost 10 bases, J lost 7 bases, and 8 bases lay in between. This CDR3 spans 9 amino acids. Per germline, CDR1 ENHRY and CDR2 SYGVKD. In this sample, this clonotype turned up many times. Its antigen remains unidentified. The cDNA was produced through 5'RACE with 10-nucleotide random UMIs. MiXCR was run by TCRdb on the 5' RACE reads, yielding one entry per CDR3 protein. The top ten clones hold approximately 3.6% of a sample with about 41,000 distinct CDR3 sequences, around 15% of them seen once. The sorted libraries were made from around 980,000 CD4+ or CD8+ T cells. This clonotype was obtained from a woman in her sixties or seventies with HTLV-1-associated myelopathy (HAM/TSP). V gene TRBV10-3 combines with J gene TRBJ2-7; D not certain. The sample consisted of CD4+ T cells from blood. CDR3 nucleotide sequence: TGTGCCACCCGAATGGAGCAGTACTTC. Translated, it gives CATRMEQYF.